This TCR beta chain is drawn from a study of blood T cell repertoires in COVID-19 (dated by TCRdb to 2020 to 2021). In the study overall: Samples from collaborators originated in the United States, Italy and Spain and spanned both the acute and convalescent phases of COVID-19. The material from the prospective study consisted of cDNA or gDNA derived from T cells, B-cell-depleted T cells, or PBMCs. The dataset comprised deeply sampled blood TCRbeta repertoires from subjects exposed to, actively infected with, or recovered from COVID-19. The repertoires were made available in a free public database intended to serve as a resource for research on the immune response to SARS-CoV-2. Samples came from the ongoing ImmuneRACE study (first 160 participants) plus 1,254 subjects from 6 global collaborators. A de-identified subject ID, COVID-19 status, age in years and sex were almost always included in the sample metadata. Where available, HLA class I and class II types were obtained from metadata supplied by the sample provider rather than from assay-based typing. General conclusions and limits of the study: The quantity of clinical and demographic metadata differed by source and by participant and was supplied without curation.

The immunoSEQ Assay, a bias-controlled multiplex PCR, was used to amplify TCRbeta CDR3 regions from genomic DNA. The published analysis was carried out like this. The number of nucleated cells in each sample was estimated from the amplification of reference gene primers within the assay. To quantify the absolute abundance of each unique TCRbeta CDR3 rearrangement, sequence reads were collapsed and filtered. Productive Simpson clonality was computed per sample as the square root of Simpson's diversity index over productive rearrangements. Drawn from immuneACCESS, this table holds only the in-frame rearrangements with V and J called that TCRdb kept. Clones are partly lost; checked studies trace under half to an unresolved V gene and leave the rest unexplained. V and J calls plus clone size are reproduced from that table; the DNA served to infer D and trimming. The sample contains approximately 79,000 clones, less than 90% of them found a single time. Roughly 12% of the sample comes from the top ten.

The CDR3 contains 11 residues, cysteine and phenylalanine counted. Only the CDR3 region is kept as DNA, spanning 33 bases read in frame from base 1. Via the germline V gene (reference sequence), CDR1 is DFQATT and CDR2 SNEGSKA. V is cut by 7 bases and J by 4 bases, and the space between the germline ends is 7 bases. A note on this clone: Its antigen has not been determined. Base qualities are not recorded, but no much larger clone differs from it by a single base.

One collaborating source in Seattle enrolled patients while the patients were actively infected and followed the patients over time throughout the course of disease. The collaborating institutions used their own protocols to collect whole blood in K2EDTA tubes. For TCRbeta analysis, collaborator samples were shipped as frozen whole blood, as isolated PBMCs, or as DNA extracted from either sample type. Sequenced material: peripheral blood. The rearrangement combines TRBV20-1 with TRBJ1-4, and perhaps TRBD1 as D gene, on 6 matching bases. The receptor's source is a man in his fifties with COVID-19, enrolled during active disease. At the DNA level, the sequence is TGCAGTGGAGGGGGTAATGAAAAACTGTTTTTT. This translates into CSGGGNEKLFF.